The source of this T cell receptor (beta chain) is a study of T cells in Graves' hyperthyroidism and ophthalmopathy. Study conclusions and caveats: Model predictions of ophthalmopathy came a median approximately 6.2 months before onset. A model built on 13 V-J features separated ophthalmopathy from stable hyperthyroidism.

Each diagnosis drew on symptoms, thyroxine, TRAb, thyroid ultrasound and orbital computed tomography findings. In this sample, this clonotype turned up many times. The antigen is not known. Template material for amplifying TCR beta CDR3 regions consisted of RNA transcripts. Carried out on the TCR CDR3, a first-round RT-PCR used the HTBI primer set. TCRdb passed the multiplex PCR reads through MiXCR, listing each CDR3 protein once. This table has approximately 740,000 distinct CDR3 sequences, 14% appearing once. V gave up 6 bases and J gave up 9 bases; unmatched junction bases: 15. The length of the CDR3 is 16 residues. The germline gives CDR1 DFQATT, CDR2 SNEGSKA (reference sequence).

This rearrangement joins TRBV20-1 to TRBJ2-1; 12 bases are shared with TRBD2. Input material: blood. The sequence derives from a woman younger than 30 with Graves' hyperthyroidism. DNA of the CDR3: TGCAGTGCCCCGGGGGGACTAGCGGGTGGGGGGGGTGAGCAGTTCTTC. Its protein product is CSAPGGLAGGGGEQFF.